The 22 T cell receptor beta chains below come from one sample, sequenced in a study of OX40 agonist ivuxolimab in advanced cancers. The table came from immunoSEQ multiplex PCR; TCRdb's copy has only in-frame clones and leaves some out. The sample carries around 71,000 clones, around 86% recorded once. The sequencing used CD4+ or CD8+ T cells sorted from blood, collected in a trial of the OX40 agonist ivuxolimab. These receptors were obtained from an adult with an advanced solid tumor such as melanoma, head and neck, liver or kidney cancer.

The chain couples TRBV4-1 to TRBJ2-1; perhaps TRBD2 as D (6 bases). The CDR3 spans 16 residues. V was clipped by 5 bases and J by 0 bases, with 14 bases between them. The germline CDR1 and CDR2 sequences are MGHRA and YSYEKL. The CDR3 sequence: CASSEREEGSYNEQFF. DNA of the CDR3: TGCGCCAGCAGCGAACGAGAGGAGGGCTCCTACAATGAGCAGTTCTTC.

V is TRBV18 and J is TRBJ2-2; 7 bases fit TRBD2. The CDR3 totals 16 residues. V trimming: 1 base; J trimming: 7 bases; junction bases outside the gene matches: 9. The germline CDR1 and CDR2 sequences are KGHSH and LQKENI. For the CDR3, the DNA is TGTGCCAGCTCACCACGAGGGAGGGCCAGAGACGGGGAGCTGTTTTTT. It encodes CASSPRGRARDGELFF.

The chain couples TRBV19 to TRBJ1-5; the D is unclear. Per the germline V gene, CDR1 is LNHDA and CDR2 is SQIVND (reference sequence). The CDR3 covers 15 residues. The V end was cut by 7 bases, the J end by 4 bases, with 17 bases between. The CDR3 loop reads CASTQPGARNQPQHF. CDR3 DNA sequence: TGTGCCAGTACTCAACCGGGTGCCCGTAATCAGCCCCAGCATTTT.

The V and J genes are TRBV7-3 and TRBJ2-2; perhaps TRBD2 as D (6 bases). Germline V gene sequence: CDR1 SGHTA, CDR2 FQGTGA. This CDR3 contains 12 residues. V was pared by 8 bases and J by 8 bases, with 12 bases between. In DNA form, the CDR3 reads TGTGCCAGCGGAGGGACTTCGGGGGAGCTGTTTTTT. As protein: CASGGTSGELFF. Combining the CDR3 with reference TRBV7-3 and TRBJ2-2 gives the whole variable domain GAGVSQTPSNKVTEKGKYVELRCDPISGHTALYWYRQSLGQGPEFLIYFQGTGAADDSGLPNDRFFAVRPEGSVSTLKIQRTERGDSAVYLCASGGTSGELFFGEGSRLTVL.

This clone was observed a handful of times. The V call is TRBV28, the J call TRBJ2-3; D unclear. The CDR3 has 14 residues. V was clipped by 2 bases and J by 7 bases, with 13 bases between them. The germline gives CDR1 MDHEN, CDR2 SYDVKM. For the CDR3, the DNA is TGTGCCAGCAGTTTAGGAATAGCCCCAAATACGCAGTATTTT. This codes for CASSLGIAPNTQYF.

This chain links TRBV4-1 with TRBJ2-7; no clear D. V gave up 2 bases and J gave up 4 bases, with 9 bases separating them. The CDR3 spans 13 residues. CDR1 and CDR2 from the germline V gene are MGHRA and YSYEKL. The DNA of the CDR3 is TGCGCCAGCAGCCAACCTCAATTTTACGAGCAGTACTTC. Translated: CASSQPQFYEQYF.

The chain couples TRBV18 to TRBJ1-3, with D maybe TRBD1 (5 bases). The CDR3 runs to 15 residues. Trimming left V 6 bases short and J 0 bases short, with 12 bases between. Germline V gene lookup returns CDR1 KGHSH and CDR2 LQKENI. CDR3: CASSRGASSGNTIYF. In DNA form, the CDR3 reads TGTGCCAGCTCCCGGGGCGCGAGCTCTGGAAACACCATATATTTT.

The chain combines TRBV28 with TRBJ1-1; perhaps TRBD1 as D (6 bases). Trimming shortened V by 3 bases and J by 0 bases, and 11 bases separated the two germline ends. The CDR3 has 15 amino acids. Looked up from germline, CDR1 is MDHEN and CDR2 is SYDVKM. The CDR3 is CASSLGAWVNTEAFF. The CDR3, as DNA: TGTGCCAGCAGTTTGGGGGCATGGGTGAACACTGAAGCTTTCTTT. Variable domain in full (rest from reference TRBV28 and TRBJ1-1): DVKVTQSSRYLVKRTGEKVFLECVQDMDHENMFWYRQDPGLGLRLIYFSYDVKMKEKGDIPEGYSVSREKKERFSLILESASTNQTSMYLCASSLGAWVNTEAFFGQGTRLTVV.

DNA for the CDR3: TGTGCCAGTAACGAGAAACATCAGCCCCAGCATTTT. As protein: CASNEKHQPQHF. V is TRBV19 and J is TRBJ1-5, with no clear D. The germline CDR1 and CDR2 sequences are LNHDA and SQIVND (reference sequence). V was shortened by 7 bases and J by 5 bases, with 9 bases between the two germline ends. The CDR3 contains 12 residues.

V gene TRBV10-3 combines with J gene TRBJ2-3; TRBD2 aligns across 10 bases. The CDR3 has 14 amino acids. Germline assignment: CDR1 ENHRY and CDR2 SYGVKD. J lost 3 bases, V lost 5 bases, and 2 bases had no gene match. The DNA for the CDR3 is TGTGCCATCAGTCGGACTAGCGGAACAGATACGCAGTATTTT. It translates to CAISRTSGTDTQYF.

The chain recombines TRBV28 with TRBJ2-5, with 10 bases that match TRBD1. Germline-derived CDR1 and CDR2 are MDHEN and SYDVKM. Trimming took 3 bases from V and 11 from J; bases not matched to a gene: 9. This CDR3 comprises 14 residues. CDR3: CASSLGGQGGSQYF. The CDR3, as DNA: TGTGCCAGCAGTTTGGGAGGACAGGGGGGTTCGCAGTACTTC.

This clone came up once. The chain joins TRBV5-4 to TRBJ2-2, with TRBD2 identical over 9 bases. CDR1 SGHNT and CDR2 YYREEE come from the germline V gene (reference sequence). The CDR3 consists of 13 residues. Germline trimming cut 7 bases from V and 5 bases from J; bases unmatched to any gene: 3. CDR3 DNA: TGTGCCAGCCTGCTAGCGGGGACCGGGGAGCTGTTTTTT. This sequence encodes CASLLAGTGELFF. The whole variable domain, remainder taken from reference TRBV5-4 and TRBJ2-2, is ETGVTQSPTHLIKTRGQQVTLRCSSQSGHNTVSWYQQALGQGPQFIFQYYREEENGRGNFPPRFSGLQFPNYSSELNVNALELDDSALYLCASLLAGTGELFFGEGSRLTVL.

The chain combines TRBV13 with TRBJ1-3, with 7 bases aligning to TRBD1. Germline V gives CDR1 PRHDT, CDR2 FYEKMQ (reference sequence). Trimming cost V 5 bases and J 3 bases; bases outside gene matches: 7. The CDR3 runs 15 residues. Here the CDR3 reads CASSARTGSGNTIYF. In nucleotides, the CDR3 is TGTGCCAGCAGCGCCAGGACAGGAAGTGGAAACACCATATATTTT.

V is TRBV30 and J is TRBJ2-3; 9 bases map to TRBD2. Germline CDR1 GTSNPN, CDR2 SVGIG (reference sequence). This CDR3 region has 15 residues. The J segment lost 0 bases and the V segment lost 3 bases, leaving 4 bases of the junction unmatched. CDR3 sequence: CAWRAGGPSTDTQYF. In DNA, the CDR3 is TGTGCCTGGAGGGCGGGAGGGCCGAGCACAGATACGCAGTATTTT.

The CDR3 sequence: CASSYSFYEQYF. CDR3 sequence (DNA): TGTGCCAGCAGTTACTCTTTCTACGAGCAGTACTTC. The chain uses TRBV6-6 and TRBJ2-7; no firm D call. V was clipped by 0 bases and J by 3 bases, with 3 bases between them. The CDR3 has 12 amino acids. The V gene's germline CDR1 is MNHNY and CDR2 SVGAGI (reference sequence).

The chain combines TRBV19 with TRBJ2-7, with 9 bases matching TRBD1. The germline gives CDR1 LNHDA, CDR2 SQIVND (reference sequence). The CDR3 totals 15 residues. Trimming removed 6 bases from V and 4 bases from J; junction bases left unmatched: 10. CDR3: CASSPNRDRDYEQYF. DNA for the CDR3: TGTGCCAGTAGCCCTAACCGGGACAGGGATTACGAGCAGTACTTC.

The gene calls are TRBV7-3 and TRBJ2-3; D ambiguous. The CDR3 sequence is 15 residues long. Germline V gives CDR1 SGHTA, CDR2 FQGTGA. Trimming took 5 bases from V and 1 from J, leaving 13 bases between them. DNA for the CDR3: TGTGCCAGCAGCCCACTGGCGGCTGGCACAGATACGCAGTATTTT. Its translation: CASSPLAAGTDTQYF.

V and J are TRBV19 and TRBJ2-7, with TRBD1 matching 7 bases. The V gene end was trimmed by 6 bases and the J gene end by 7 bases; junction bases not matched to a gene: 12. Germline V gives CDR1 LNHDA, CDR2 SQIVND (reference sequence). The CDR3 sequence is 14 residues long. CDR3 coding DNA: TGTGCCAGTAGGCCTTACAGGGGCCGCGGGGAGCAGTACTTC. Translation gives CASRPYRGRGEQYF. The full variable domain, rest sourced from reference TRBV19 and TRBJ2-7, is DGGITQSPKYLFRKEGQNVTLSCEQNLNHDAMYWYRQDPGQGLRLIYYSQIVNDFQKGDIAEGYSVSREKKESFPLTVTSAQKNPTAFYLCASRPYRGRGEQYFGPGTRLTVT.

This clone showed up just once. V usage is TRBV18 and J usage is TRBJ2-7; 11 bases agree with TRBD2. V was clipped by 7 bases and J by 0 bases; unmatched bases: 2. The germline CDR1 and CDR2 sequences are KGHSH and LQKENI. The CDR3 has 14 amino acids. Here the CDR3 reads CASLAGGYSYEQYF. The CDR3 coding sequence is TGTGCCAGCTTAGCGGGAGGGTACTCCTACGAGCAGTACTTC.

This sequence joins TRBV5-6 and TRBJ1-3; a possible D gene is TRBD1 (6 bases). V was trimmed by 4 bases and J by 2 bases, leaving 13 bases between them. The germline V gene encodes CDR1 SGHDT and CDR2 YYEEEE. This CDR3 is 15 amino acids long. This chain's CDR3 is CASSLVTGPGNTIYF. CDR3 sequence (DNA): TGTGCCAGCAGCCTAGTGACAGGCCCTGGAAACACCATATATTTT.

The chain employs TRBV7-2 and TRBJ2-7, with D unresolved. The germline CDR1 and CDR2 sequences are SGHTA and FQGNSA. The CDR3 length is 14 residues. Between the trimmed V and J ends, which lost 1 base and 5 bases, there was a span of 12 bases. In DNA form, the CDR3 reads TGTGCCAGCAGCTTAGGGCCGCCGTTCGACGAGCAGTACTTC. This gives the protein CASSLGPPFDEQYF.

This clone is a singleton in its sample. The J gene is TRBJ2-2, the V gene TRBV2, with 11 nucleotides matching TRBD1. Per germline, CDR1 SNHLY and CDR2 FYNNEI. The CDR3 has 15 residues. With V trimmed by 3 bases and J by 10 bases, 7 bases remained unmatched. CDR3 in amino acids: CASSDWGQGVEELFF. CDR3 bases: TGTGCCAGCAGTGATTGGGGACAGGGGGTAGAGGAGCTGTTTTTT.